The clone carrying this TCR beta chain came up many times. The diagnostic basis comprised clinical symptoms, serum thyroxine and TRAb, thyroid ultrasound and orbital computed tomography. From RNA transcripts, TCR beta CDR3 regions were amplified. Using the HTBI primer set, a first-round RT-PCR was run on the TCR CDR3. TCRdb fed the multiplex PCR reads into MiXCR, producing one record per CDR3 protein. The table records some 530,000 distinct CDR3 sequences, around a fifth of them present only once. This entry is derived from a study of T cells in Graves' hyperthyroidism and ophthalmopathy. Whole-study context: Peripheral blood collection took place at initial diagnosis, before any treatment.

Germline CDR1 and CDR2: MDHEN and SYDVKM. Trimming removed 7 bases from V and 2 bases from J, with 15 bases in between. The CDR3 length is 14 residues. This clonotype was obtained from a woman in her 70s with Graves' ophthalmopathy. Sequenced material: blood. The chain has TRBV28 and TRBJ2-7; a possible D gene is TRBD2 (6 bases). CDR3 sequence: CASTLALAAYEQYF. CDR3 in DNA: TGTGCCAGCACCCTAGCGCTCGCCGCCTACGAGCAGTACTTC.